One sample yielded the 19 T cell receptor beta chains listed below, sequenced in a study of human T cells and chemical hapten exposure. TCRdb recomputed calls from the RACE reads with MiXCR, one row per CDR3 protein. The data contain under 40,000 distinct CDR3 sequences, around 10% of them seen just once; the ten biggest clones take up 25% to 30%. Time point given: pre-sensitization, week 0. Treatment denoted: therapeutic diphenylcyclopropenone sensitization with weekly scalp DPC. Unfractionated whole blood was the source of the extracted total RNA. Material: whole blood, obtained in connection with sensitization to the hapten diphenylcyclopropenone (DPC). The source is a man aged 45-65 years with alopecia areata. Some clones in this sample may be carry-over from other donors' samples.

This clonotype was seen more than once but under ten times. This chain links TRBV10-3 with TRBJ2-1; 12 positions agree with TRBD1. Per the germline V gene, CDR1 is ENHRY and CDR2 is SYGVKD. V was pared by 6 bases and J by 6 bases, with 6 bases of the junction left unmatched. This CDR3 contains 15 residues. CDR3 coding DNA: TGTGCCATCAGGGGGACAGGGGGCGAGAGCAATGAGCAGTTCTTC. Protein product: CAIRGTGGESNEQFF.

This clonotype was detected many times. The genes are TRBV6-1 and TRBJ2-7; D is unresolved. This CDR3 is 13 amino acids long. Germline lookup yields CDR1 MNHNS and CDR2 SASEGT. V dropped 4 bases and J dropped 4 bases, with 11 bases sitting between them. CDR3 protein: CASSVWQQYEQYF. The CDR3 DNA reads as TGTGCCAGCAGTGTATGGCAGCAATACGAGCAGTACTTC.

About this clonotype itself: The germline gene is not matched at one end of the junction; a read error may be the cause. The chain has TRBV29-1 and TRBJ2-5; D call uncertain. The V gene's germline CDR1 is SQVTM and CDR2 ANQGSEA. The CDR3 length is 10 residues. CDR3 nucleotides: TGCAGCGTTGACATCGAGAACCAGTACTTC. This gives the protein CSVDIENQYF. The full variable domain, in which reference TRBV29-1 and TRBJ2-5 provide the parts outside the CDR3, is SAVISQKPSRDICQRGTSLTIQCQVDSQVTMMFWYRQQPGQSLTLIATANQGSEATYESGFVIDKFPISRPNLTFSTLTVSNMSPEDSSIYLCSVDIENQYFGPGTRLLVL.

The gene calls are TRBV29-1 and TRBJ2-3; D unresolved. CDR1 is SQVTM, CDR2 ANQGSEA, per germline. The CDR3 runs to 12 residues. V was clipped by 4 bases and J by 4 bases, with 9 bases between them. CDR3 protein: CSVATEADTQYF. The DNA for the CDR3 is TGCAGCGTTGCAACAGAGGCAGATACGCAGTATTTT.

In this sample, this clonotype turned up many times. This rearrangement joins TRBV14 to TRBJ2-7; 10 nucleotides agree with TRBD2. This CDR3 has 16 amino acids. Germline CDR1 is SGHDN and CDR2 is FVKESK. The V gene end was trimmed by 3 bases and the J gene end by 6 bases; junction bases not matched to a gene: 11. The CDR3 sequence is CASSQAGLALRVEQYF. The DNA for the CDR3 is TGTGCCAGCAGCCAGGCGGGACTAGCGCTCCGGGTCGAGCAGTACTTC.

This clonotype was found many times. The chain recombines TRBV7-2 with TRBJ2-1, with 16 positions matching TRBD2. CDR1 and CDR2 (germline): SGHTA, FQGNSA. With 5 bases clipped from V and 10 bases from J, the junction kept 11 bases outside the gene matches. The CDR3 totals 17 residues. CDR3 sequence (DNA): TGTGCCAGCAGCCGAGGGACTAGCGGGAGGGTTTTGTGGGAGCAGTTCTTC. Protein sequence: CASSRGTSGRVLWEQFF.

This clonotype was detected ten times or more. The chain has TRBV28 and TRBJ1-4, with no clear D. The CDR3 is 14 residues long. Germline lookup yields CDR1 MDHEN and CDR2 SYDVKM. The V gene lost 2 bases and the J gene lost 8 bases, with 12 bases spanning the gap. The CDR3 DNA reads as TGTGCCAGCAGTTTAGGTGGCCCGGGGGAAAAACTGTTTTTT. This sequence encodes CASSLGGPGEKLFF.

The sample holds many counts of this clonotype. The rearrangement joins TRBV24-1 to TRBJ2-2; D might be TRBD1 (6 bases). The CDR3 has 15 amino acids. V was cut by 3 bases and J by 6 bases, with 13 bases left in between. Germline CDR1 is KGHDR and CDR2 is SFDVKD. CDR3 protein: CATSDPGDIAGELFF. CDR3 sequence (DNA): TGTGCCACCAGTGATCCAGGGGATATCGCCGGGGAGCTGTTTTTT.

This clonotype was seen at least ten times. The chain employs TRBV7-2 and TRBJ1-1; D not certain. Per germline, CDR1 SGHTA and CDR2 FQGNSA. V was cut by 0 bases and J by 7 bases, with 9 bases left in between. The CDR3 consists of 13 residues. The CDR3 spells CASSLASGGEAFF. In DNA, the CDR3 is TGTGCCAGCAGCTTAGCTTCGGGCGGTGAAGCTTTCTTT.

This clonotype was detected many times. CDR3 bases: TGTGCCAGCAGCTATGGACTAGCGGGAGAGGGAACCGGGGAGCTGTTTTTT. This codes for CASSYGLAGEGTGELFF. V usage is TRBV28 and J usage is TRBJ2-2, with TRBD2 matching over 13 bases. V shed 6 bases and J 5 bases; nucleotides not matched to a gene: 9. This CDR3 contains 17 residues. The V gene's germline CDR1 is MDHEN and CDR2 SYDVKM.

V and J are TRBV29-1 and TRBJ1-5; the D is unclear. Trimming took off 7 bases at V and 0 bases at J, with 13 bases between the two ends. From germline, CDR1 is SQVTM and CDR2 ANQGSEA. The CDR3 is 14 residues long. The CDR3 DNA is TGCAGCGACTCCTACGGGAGTAGCAATCAGCCCCAGCATTTT. As protein: CSDSYGSSNQPQHF. Looking up the rest from reference TRBV29-1 and TRBJ1-5 gives the full variable domain: SAVISQKPSRDICQRGTSLTIQCQVDSQVTMMFWYRQQPGQSLTLIATANQGSEATYESGFVIDKFPISRPNLTFSTLTVSNMSPEDSSIYLCSDSYGSSNQPQHFGDGTRLSIL.

This clonotype was detected only a few times. This chain links TRBV19 with TRBJ1-1, with D unclear. The CDR3 is 13 residues long. Germline V gene lookup returns CDR1 LNHDA and CDR2 SQIVND (reference sequence). V lost 5 bases to trimming and J lost 5 bases, with 12 bases between them. In nucleotides, the CDR3 is TGTGCCAGTAGTGAAGGACTGGGGACTGAAGCTTTCTTT. Its protein product is CASSEGLGTEAFF.

The chain links TRBV20-1 to TRBJ2-1; tentative D call: TRBD2 (6 bases). Trimming left V 0 bases short and J 0 bases short, with 12 bases between. This CDR3 comprises 16 residues. The germline V gene encodes CDR1 DFQATT and CDR2 SNEGSKA (reference sequence). This chain's CDR3 is CSARDRRGSSYNEQFF. In DNA, the CDR3 is TGCAGTGCTAGAGATAGGCGGGGAAGCTCCTACAATGAGCAGTTCTTC.

This clonotype was observed a single time. Since a much larger clone is just one base distant, this may be a read error. The CDR3 spells CAGSYGYVYEQYF. In DNA form, the CDR3 reads TGTGCCGGCAGTTATGGGTACGTGTACGAGCAGTACTTC. This chain uses TRBV6-2 or TRBV6-3 with TRBJ2-7, with unresolved D. Germline V CDR1 and CDR2: MNHEY, SVGEGT. This CDR3 spans 13 amino acids.

A few counts support this clonotype. The chain is built from TRBV6-2 or TRBV6-3 and TRBJ2-7; 9 nucleotides align to TRBD1. CDR1 and CDR2 from the germline V gene are MNHEY and SVGEGT. This CDR3 comprises 15 residues. V lost 0 bases and J lost 3; bases outside the gene matches: 3. The CDR3 DNA follows: TGTGCCAGCAGTTACTCCCCGACAGGGGGCTACGAGCAGTACTTC. Protein sequence: CASSYSPTGGYEQYF.

V is TRBV6-2 or TRBV6-3 and J is TRBJ2-1; D call uncertain. The ends were cut back, 6 bases at V and 4 bases at J, with 16 bases in the middle. The CDR3 sequence is 15 residues long. Germline CDR1 is MNHEY and CDR2 is SVGEGT. The DNA for the CDR3 is TGTGCCAGCAGCCTCGGTATGGCGTTATACAATGAGCAGTTCTTC. Translation: CASSLGMALYNEQFF.

This clonotype was seen repeatedly, ten times or more. This sequence joins TRBV30 and TRBJ1-5; D remains ambiguous. CDR1 and CDR2 (germline): GTSNPN, SVGIG (reference sequence). The CDR3 spans 13 residues. V was trimmed by 1 base and J by 13 bases, leaving 17 bases between them. CDR3 bases: TGTGCCTGGAGTGCCCAGCCTCAGCAGCAGCAGCATTTT. This gives the protein CAWSAQPQQQQHF. Variable domain in full (rest from reference TRBV30 and TRBJ1-5): SQTIHQWPATLVQPVGSPLSLECTVEGTSNPNLYWYRQAAGRGLQLLFYSVGIGQISSEVPQNLSASRPQDRQFILSSKKLLLSDSGFYLCAWSAQPQQQQHFGDGTRLSIL.

This clonotype was seen many times. This rearrangement joins TRBV28 to TRBJ2-3; D is uncertain. The CDR3 runs to 15 residues. V gave up 3 bases and J gave up 0 bases, with 10 bases separating them. Per the germline V gene, CDR1 is MDHEN and CDR2 is SYDVKM. This CDR3 is CASSLVYDSTDTQYF. The CDR3 nucleotides read TGTGCCAGCAGTTTGGTCTACGATAGCACAGATACGCAGTATTTT.

This clonotype was picked up a small number of times. The V call is TRBV7-2, the J call TRBJ1-2; 7 positions agree with TRBD1. Germline assignment: CDR1 SGHTA and CDR2 FQGNSA. V lost 7 bases and J lost 4; bases outside the gene matches: 9. The CDR3 sequence is 14 residues long. The CDR3 DNA follows: TGTGCCAGCACCAGAGCGGGGACAGTCTATGGCTACACCTTC. The encoded protein is CASTRAGTVYGYTF.